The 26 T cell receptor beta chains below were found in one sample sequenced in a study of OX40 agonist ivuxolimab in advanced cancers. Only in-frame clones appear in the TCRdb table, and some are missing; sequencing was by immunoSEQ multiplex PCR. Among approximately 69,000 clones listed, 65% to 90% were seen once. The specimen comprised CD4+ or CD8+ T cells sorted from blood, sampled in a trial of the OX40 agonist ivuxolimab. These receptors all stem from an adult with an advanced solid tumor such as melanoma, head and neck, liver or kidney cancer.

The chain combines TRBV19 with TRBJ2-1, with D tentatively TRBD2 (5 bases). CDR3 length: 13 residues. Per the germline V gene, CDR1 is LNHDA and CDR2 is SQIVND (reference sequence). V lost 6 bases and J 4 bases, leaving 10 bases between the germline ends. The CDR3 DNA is TGTGCCAGTAGCCTACAGCGGTACAATGAGCAGTTCTTC. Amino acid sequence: CASSLQRYNEQFF.

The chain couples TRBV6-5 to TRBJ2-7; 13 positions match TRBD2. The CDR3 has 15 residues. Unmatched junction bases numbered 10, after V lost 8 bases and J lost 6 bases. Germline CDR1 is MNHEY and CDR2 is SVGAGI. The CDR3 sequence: CASPTRTSGRSEQYF. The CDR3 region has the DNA TGTGCCAGCCCGACCCGGACTAGCGGGAGAAGCGAGCAGTACTTC.

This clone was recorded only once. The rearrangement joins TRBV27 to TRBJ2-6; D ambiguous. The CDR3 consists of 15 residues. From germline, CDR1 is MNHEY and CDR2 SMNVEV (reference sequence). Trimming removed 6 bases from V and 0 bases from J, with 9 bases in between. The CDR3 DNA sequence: TGTGCCAGCAGCGAACTGGGCTCTGGGGCCAACGTCCTGACTTTC. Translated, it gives CASSELGSGANVLTF. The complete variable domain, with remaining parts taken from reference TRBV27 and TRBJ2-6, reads EAQVTQNPRYLITVTGKKLTVTCSQNMNHEYMSWYRQDPGLGLRQIYYSMNVEVTDKGDVPEGYKVSRKEKRNFPLILESPSPNQTSLYFCASSELGSGANVLTFGAGSRLTVL.

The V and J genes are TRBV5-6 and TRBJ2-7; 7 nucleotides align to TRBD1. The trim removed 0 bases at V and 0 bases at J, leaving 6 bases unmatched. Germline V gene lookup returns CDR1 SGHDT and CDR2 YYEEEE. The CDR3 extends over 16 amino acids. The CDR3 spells CASSLGGTVISYEQYF. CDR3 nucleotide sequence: TGTGCCAGCAGCTTGGGGGGGACAGTCATCTCCTACGAGCAGTACTTC.

CDR3 in amino acids: CASSSGPGLNTGELFF. The CDR3, as DNA: TGTGCCAGCAGCTCAGGCCCGGGATTAAACACCGGGGAGCTGTTTTTT. This chain connects TRBV7-2 to TRBJ2-2; D is possibly TRBD2 (5 bases). Trimming shortened V by 4 bases and J by 2 bases, and 14 bases separated the two germline ends. The CDR3 runs to 16 residues. CDR1 is SGHTA and CDR2 is FQGNSA in the germline V gene.

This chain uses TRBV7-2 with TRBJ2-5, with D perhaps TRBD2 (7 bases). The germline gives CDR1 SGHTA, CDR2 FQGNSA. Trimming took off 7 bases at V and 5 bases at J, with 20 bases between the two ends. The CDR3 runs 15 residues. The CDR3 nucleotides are TGTGCCAGCACCGCAGGGAGCGGGACACGGGAGACCCAGTACTTC. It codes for CASTAGSGTRETQYF.

In DNA, the CDR3 is TGCGCCAGCAGCGCGTCGGAGAGGAACACTGAAGCTTTCTTT. This sequence encodes CASSASERNTEAFF. V and J are TRBV5-1 and TRBJ1-1; D unclear. V lost 4 bases, J lost 1 base, and 11 bases lay in between. Looked up from germline, CDR1 is SGHRS and CDR2 is YFSETQ. The CDR3 loop spans 14 amino acids.

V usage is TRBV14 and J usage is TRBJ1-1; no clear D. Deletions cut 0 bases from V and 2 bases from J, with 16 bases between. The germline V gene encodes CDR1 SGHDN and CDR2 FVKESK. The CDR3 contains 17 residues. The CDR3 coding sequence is TGTGCCAGCAGCCAAGATTGGGGTTCCATTGCTAACACTGAAGCTTTCTTT. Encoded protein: CASSQDWGSIANTEAFF.

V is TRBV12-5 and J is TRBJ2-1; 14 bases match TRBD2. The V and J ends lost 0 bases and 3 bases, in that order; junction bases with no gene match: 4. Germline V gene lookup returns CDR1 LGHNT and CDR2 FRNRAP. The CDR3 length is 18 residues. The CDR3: CASGLVAGLAGDYNEQFF. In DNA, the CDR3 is TGTGCTAGTGGTTTGGTCGCGGGACTAGCGGGGGACTACAATGAGCAGTTCTTC.

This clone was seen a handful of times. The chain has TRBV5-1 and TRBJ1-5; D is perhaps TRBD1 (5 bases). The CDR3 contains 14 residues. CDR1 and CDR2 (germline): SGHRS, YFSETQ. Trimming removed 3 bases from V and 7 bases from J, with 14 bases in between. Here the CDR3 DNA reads TGCGCCAGCAGCTCGCCTATAGGGGACCAGCCCCAGCATTTT. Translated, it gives CASSSPIGDQPQHF. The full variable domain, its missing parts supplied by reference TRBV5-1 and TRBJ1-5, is KAGVTQTPRYLIKTRGQQVTLSCSPISGHRSVSWYQQTPGQGLQFLFEYFSETQRNKGNFPGRFSGRQFSNSRSEMNVSTLELGDSALYLCASSSPIGDQPQHFGDGTRLSIL.

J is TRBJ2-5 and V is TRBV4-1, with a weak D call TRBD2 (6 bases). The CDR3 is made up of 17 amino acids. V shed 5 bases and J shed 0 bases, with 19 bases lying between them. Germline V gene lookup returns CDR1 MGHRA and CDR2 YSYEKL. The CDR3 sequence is CASSSSRDLKYQETQYF. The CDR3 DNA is TGCGCCAGCAGCTCATCGCGGGACCTCAAGTACCAAGAGACCCAGTACTTC.

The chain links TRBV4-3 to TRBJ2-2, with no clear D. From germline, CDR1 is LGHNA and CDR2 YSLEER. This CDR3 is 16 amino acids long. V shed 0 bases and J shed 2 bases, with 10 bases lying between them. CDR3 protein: CASSQDRPENTGELFF. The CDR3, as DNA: TGCGCCAGCAGCCAAGATCGCCCAGAAAACACCGGGGAGCTGTTTTTT.

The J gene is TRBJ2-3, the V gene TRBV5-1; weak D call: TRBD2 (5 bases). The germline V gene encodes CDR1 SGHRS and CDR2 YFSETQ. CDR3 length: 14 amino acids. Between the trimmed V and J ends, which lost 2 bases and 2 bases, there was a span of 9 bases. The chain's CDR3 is CASSLGLDTDTQYF. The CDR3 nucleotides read TGCGCCAGCAGCTTAGGACTGGACACAGATACGCAGTATTTT.

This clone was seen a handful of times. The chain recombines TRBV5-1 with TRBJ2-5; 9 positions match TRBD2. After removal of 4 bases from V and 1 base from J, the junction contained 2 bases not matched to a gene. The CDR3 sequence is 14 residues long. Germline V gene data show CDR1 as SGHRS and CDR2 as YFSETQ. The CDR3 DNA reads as TGCGCCAGCAGCCCGACTAGCGGCCAAGAGACCCAGTACTTC. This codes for CASSPTSGQETQYF.

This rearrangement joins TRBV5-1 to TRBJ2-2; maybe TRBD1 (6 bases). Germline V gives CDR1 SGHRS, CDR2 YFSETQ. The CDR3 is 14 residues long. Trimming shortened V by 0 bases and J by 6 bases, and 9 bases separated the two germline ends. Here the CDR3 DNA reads TGCGCCAGCAGCTTGGGACAGGTGTCCGGGGAGCTGTTTTTT. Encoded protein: CASSLGQVSGELFF.

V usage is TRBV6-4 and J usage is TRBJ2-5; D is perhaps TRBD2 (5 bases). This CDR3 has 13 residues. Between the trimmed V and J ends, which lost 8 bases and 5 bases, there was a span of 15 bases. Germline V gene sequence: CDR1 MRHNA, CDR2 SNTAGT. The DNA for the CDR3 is TGTGCCAGCTCCCCAAGCGGCGGGGAGACCCAGTACTTC. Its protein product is CASSPSGGETQYF.

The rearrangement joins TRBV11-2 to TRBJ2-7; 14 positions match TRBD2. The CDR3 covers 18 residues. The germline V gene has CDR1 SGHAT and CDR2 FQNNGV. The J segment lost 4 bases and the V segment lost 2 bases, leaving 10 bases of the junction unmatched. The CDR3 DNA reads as TGTGCCAGCAGCTTAATGGGGACTAGCGGGAGCGCAGGGTACGAGCAGTACTTC. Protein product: CASSLMGTSGSAGYEQYF.

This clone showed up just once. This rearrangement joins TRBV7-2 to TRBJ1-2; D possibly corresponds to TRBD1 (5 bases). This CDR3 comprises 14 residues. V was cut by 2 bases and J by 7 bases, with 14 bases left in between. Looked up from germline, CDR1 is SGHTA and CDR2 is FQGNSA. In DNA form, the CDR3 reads TGTGCCAGCAGCTTAATCACGGTGGGGCGTGGCTACACCTTC. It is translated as CASSLITVGRGYTF.

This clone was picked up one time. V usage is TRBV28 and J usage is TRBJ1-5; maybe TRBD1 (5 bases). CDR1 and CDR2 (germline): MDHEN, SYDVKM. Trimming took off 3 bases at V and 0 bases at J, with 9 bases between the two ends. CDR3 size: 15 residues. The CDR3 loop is CASSFARASNQPQHF. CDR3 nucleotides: TGTGCCAGCAGTTTTGCCAGGGCTAGCAATCAGCCCCAGCATTTT.

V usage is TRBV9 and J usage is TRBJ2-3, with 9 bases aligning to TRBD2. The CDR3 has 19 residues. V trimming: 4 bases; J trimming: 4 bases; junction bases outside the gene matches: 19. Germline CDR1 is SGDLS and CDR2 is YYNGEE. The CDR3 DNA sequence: TGTGCCAGCAGCTCTGGTATCGGGGGTCTAGCGGGGTTTTCAGATACGCAGTATTTT. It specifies CASSSGIGGLAGFSDTQYF.

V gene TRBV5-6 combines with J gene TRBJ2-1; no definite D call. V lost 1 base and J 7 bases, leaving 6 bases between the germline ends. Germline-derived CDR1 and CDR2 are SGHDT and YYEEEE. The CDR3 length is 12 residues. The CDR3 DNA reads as TGTGCCAGCAGCTTGTTCAGGAATGAGCAGTTCTTC. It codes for CASSLFRNEQFF.

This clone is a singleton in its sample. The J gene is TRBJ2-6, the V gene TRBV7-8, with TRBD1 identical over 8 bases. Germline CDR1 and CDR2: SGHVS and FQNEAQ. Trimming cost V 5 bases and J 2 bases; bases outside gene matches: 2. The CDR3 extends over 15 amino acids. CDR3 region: CASSQGAAGANVLTF. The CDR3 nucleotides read TGTGCCAGCAGCCAGGGGGCGGCTGGGGCCAACGTCCTGACTTTC.

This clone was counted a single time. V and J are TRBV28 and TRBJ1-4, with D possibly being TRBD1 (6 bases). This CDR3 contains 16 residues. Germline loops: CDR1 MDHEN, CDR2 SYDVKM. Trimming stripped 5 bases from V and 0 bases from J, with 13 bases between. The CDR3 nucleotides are TGTGCCAGCAGTAATCACAGGGCTCCAACTAATGAAAAACTGTTTTTT. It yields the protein CASSNHRAPTNEKLFF.

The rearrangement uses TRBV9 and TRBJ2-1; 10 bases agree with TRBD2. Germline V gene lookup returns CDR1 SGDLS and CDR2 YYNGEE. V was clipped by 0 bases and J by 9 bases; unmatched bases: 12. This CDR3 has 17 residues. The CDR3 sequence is CASSVVASGSGGGEQFF. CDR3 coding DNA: TGTGCCAGCAGCGTAGTGGCTAGCGGGAGCGGAGGGGGTGAGCAGTTCTTC. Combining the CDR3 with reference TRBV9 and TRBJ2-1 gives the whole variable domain DSGVTQTPKHLITATGQRVTLRCSPRSGDLSVYWYQQSLDQGLQFLIQYYNGEERAKGNILERFSAQQFPDLHSELNLSSLELGDSALYFCASSVVASGSGGGEQFFGPGTRLTVL.

In nucleotides, the CDR3 is TGTGCTAGTGGTTTGGGCGACATTCAGTACTTC. It yields the protein CASGLGDIQYF. The chain joins TRBV12-5 to TRBJ2-4; D is unclear. Germline lookup yields CDR1 LGHNT and CDR2 FRNRAP. Trimming took off 1 base at V and 8 bases at J, with 3 bases between the two ends. The CDR3 consists of 11 residues.

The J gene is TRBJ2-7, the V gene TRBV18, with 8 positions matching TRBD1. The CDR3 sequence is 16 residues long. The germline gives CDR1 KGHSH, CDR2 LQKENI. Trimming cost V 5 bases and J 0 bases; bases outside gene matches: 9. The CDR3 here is CASSNRQGPYSYEQYF. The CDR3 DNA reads TGTGCCAGCTCAAATAGACAGGGGCCTTACTCCTACGAGCAGTACTTC.